The 4 T cell receptor beta chains presented below share a single source sample, sequenced in a study of blood T cell repertoires in COVID-19. Using immunoSEQ multiplex PCR, the repertoire was profiled, and TCRdb retains in-frame clones only, with some absent. The sample records fewer than 300,000 clones, approximately 77% being singletons. The sample was peripheral blood. Receptors originate from a woman between 18 and 29 years old with acute or convalescent COVID-19.

The count of this clone is one. The chain carries TRBV6-1 and TRBJ1-1, with 7 bases that match TRBD1. V shed 1 base and J 5 bases; nucleotides not matched to a gene: 13. Germline V gives CDR1 MNHNS, CDR2 SASEGT. The CDR3 has 17 residues. The CDR3 DNA sequence: TGTGCCAGCAGTGAAGTGGCCGGGACAGTAGGCAGGACTGAAGCTTTCTTT. Its protein is CASSEVAGTVGRTEAFF.

V and J are TRBV4-3 and TRBJ2-1; D gene ambiguous. V was clipped by 1 base and J by 0 bases, with 7 bases between them. Germline V lookup: CDR1 LGHNA, CDR2 YSLEER. The CDR3 is 15 residues long. CDR3 sequence: CASSQVPSSYNEQFF. The CDR3 DNA reads as TGCGCCAGCAGCCAAGTTCCCAGCTCCTACAATGAGCAGTTCTTC.

V usage is TRBV14 and J usage is TRBJ1-1; 7 nucleotides align to TRBD1. V trimming: 4 bases; J trimming: 3 bases; junction bases outside the gene matches: 8. This CDR3 region has 15 residues. Germline V gene lookup returns CDR1 SGHDN and CDR2 FVKESK. This chain's CDR3 is CASSPTRGVYTEAFF. The CDR3 DNA follows: TGTGCCAGCAGCCCAACCAGGGGGGTATACACTGAAGCTTTCTTT.

The V gene is TRBV6-2 or TRBV6-3, the J gene TRBJ2-3; 11 nucleotides align to TRBD2. The CDR3 is made up of 17 amino acids. Germline V gives CDR1 MNHEY, CDR2 SVGEGT. The ends lost 6 bases at V and 3 bases at J; junction bases unmatched: 11. DNA for the CDR3: TGTGCCAGCAGCTTGGGACTAGCGGAGAAGGGGACAGATACGCAGTATTTT. The encoded protein is CASSLGLAEKGTDTQYF.